A single sample is the source of the 30 T cell receptor beta chains below, sequenced in a study of CD8 T cells in Susac syndrome. It was with random hexamers that roughly 0.45 to 1 ug RNA was reverse transcribed. A single record per CDR3 protein comes from TCRdb applying MiXCR to the immunoSEQ multiplex PCR reads. The sample includes 150,000 to 200,000 distinct CDR3 sequences, about 96% seen only once; the top ten take around 0.12%. The sample was CD4+ T cells from PBMCs. The source of these receptors is a human donor with Susac syndrome.

V and J are TRBV12-3 or TRBV12-4 and TRBJ1-5; tentatively, D is TRBD1 (5 bases). V dropped 5 bases and J dropped 7 bases, with 12 bases sitting between them. The CDR3 length is 13 residues. CDR3 loop: CASSPQDEQPQHF. The CDR3 region has the DNA TGTGCCAGCAGTCCACAGGACGAGCAGCCCCAGCATTTT.

The rearrangement links TRBV28 to TRBJ2-7, with TRBD1 matching over 8 bases. The germline CDR1 and CDR2 sequences are MDHEN and SYDVKM. The junction had 6 bases not matched to a gene; V was cut back by 3 bases and J by 5 bases. The CDR3 length is 14 residues. Here the CDR3 DNA reads TGTGCCAGCAGTTTGGCGGACAGGGTCCACGAGCAGTACTTC. This translates into CASSLADRVHEQYF. The variable domain in full, with the rest retrieved from reference TRBV28 and TRBJ2-7, is DVKVTQSSRYLVKRTGEKVFLECVQDMDHENMFWYRQDPGLGLRLIYFSYDVKMKEKGDIPEGYSVSREKKERFSLILESASTNQTSMYLCASSLADRVHEQYFGPGTRLTVT.

This chain uses TRBV25-1 with TRBJ2-2; no firm D call. This CDR3 is built from 11 residues. CDR1 MGHDK and CDR2 SYGVNS come from the germline V gene. V was trimmed by 7 bases and J by 7 bases, leaving 7 bases between them. The CDR3 here is CASTDRGELFF. CDR3 sequence (DNA): TGTGCCAGCACCGATCGCGGGGAGCTGTTTTTT.

The chain joins TRBV29-1 to TRBJ2-2; no clear D. V was clipped by 7 bases and J by 7 bases, with 19 bases between them. In germline, CDR1 is SQVTM, CDR2 ANQGSEA. The CDR3 spans 14 residues. CDR3 protein: CSGSGGFLGGELFF. CDR3 in DNA: TGCAGCGGCTCAGGTGGCTTCTTAGGCGGGGAGCTGTTTTTT.

This chain joins TRBV20-1 and TRBJ2-7, with TRBD1 matching over 8 bases. The ends lost 3 bases at V and 6 bases at J; junction bases unmatched: 10. This CDR3 comprises 14 residues. Germline V gene lookup returns CDR1 DFQATT and CDR2 SNEGSKA (reference sequence). The CDR3 DNA reads TGCAGTGCTAGGGTTTCTAACGACAGGGGCGAGCAGTACTTC. This translates into CSARVSNDRGEQYF.

The chain links TRBV5-1 to TRBJ1-4; TRBD1 agrees at 8 bases. There are 15 residues in the CDR3. With 4 bases clipped from V and 6 bases from J, the junction kept 8 bases outside the gene matches. In germline, CDR1 is SGHRS, CDR2 YFSETQ. The CDR3 reads CASSLQGARDEKLFF. The CDR3 DNA sequence: TGCGCCAGCAGCCTCCAGGGGGCAAGGGATGAAAAACTGTTTTTT.

This clonotype was observed once. The CDR3 nucleotides are TGTGCCAGCAGCTTAAGGTCCCAACGCGAAGCTTTCTTT. Its protein is CASSLRSQREAFF. The chain employs TRBV7-2 and TRBJ1-1, with no clear D. Germline V gives CDR1 SGHTA, CDR2 FQGNSA. CDR3 length equals 13 residues. With 2 bases removed from V and 8 bases from J, the gap between germline ends came to 12 bases.

Turning to this clonotype: An end of the junction does not agree with germline; a read error may underlie this. The chain employs TRBV7-7 and TRBJ2-5; TRBD2 matches 8 bases. CDR1 is SSHAT, CDR2 FNYEAQ, per germline (reference sequence). The CDR3 covers 15 residues. CDR3 in amino acids: CASSLAGSRGETQYF. The CDR3, as DNA: TGTGCTAGCAGCTTAGCGGGATCCAGAGGCGAGACCCAGTACTTC.

This clonotype was detected once. The chain employs TRBV6-2 or TRBV6-3 and TRBJ2-1; 8 bases line up with TRBD2. This CDR3 contains 14 residues. CDR1 is MNHEY and CDR2 is SVGEGT in the germline V gene. The V and J ends lost 10 bases and 8 bases, in that order; junction bases with no gene match: 13. The CDR3: CATRRGSGIYEQFF. For the CDR3, the DNA is TGTGCCACCAGAAGGGGTAGCGGGATCTATGAGCAGTTCTTC.

The J gene is TRBJ1-3, the V gene TRBV29-1; D unresolved. Trimming pared 3 bases from V and 2 bases from J, leaving 11 bases between. CDR1 is SQVTM and CDR2 is ANQGSEA in the germline V gene. CDR3 size: 14 residues. CDR3 bases: TGCAGCGTTGACCCTCGAGGGACTGGAAACACCATATATTTT. Translating it yields CSVDPRGTGNTIYF.

The chain carries TRBV30 and TRBJ2-7, with TRBD1 matching 7 bases. The V segment lost 7 bases and the J segment 2 bases; nucleotides outside the gene matches: 11. Germline CDR1 GTSNPN, CDR2 SVGIG (reference sequence). The CDR3 runs 14 residues. The CDR3 loop is CASSQGTAAYEQYF. DNA of the CDR3: TGTGCCTCTTCCCAAGGGACAGCGGCCTACGAGCAGTACTTC.

The rearrangement uses TRBV29-1 and TRBJ2-3, with TRBD2 matching 7 bases. This CDR3 is 13 amino acids long. The germline CDR1 and CDR2 sequences are SQVTM and ANQGSEA. The CDR3 sequence is CGCGGSSTDTQYF. The CDR3 nucleotides are TGCGGATGTGGCGGGAGCTCCACAGATACGCAGTATTTT.

The V and J genes are TRBV6-2 or TRBV6-3 and TRBJ1-1; D is uncertain. The germline CDR1 and CDR2 sequences are MNHEY and SVGEGT. The CDR3 contains 13 residues. With 2 bases removed from V and 4 bases from J, the gap between germline ends came to 8 bases. This chain's CDR3 is CASSYPKVTEAFF. CDR3 sequence (DNA): TGTGCCAGCAGTTACCCCAAGGTCACTGAAGCTTTCTTT.

The chain is built from TRBV5-4 and TRBJ2-5, with TRBD1 matching over 8 bases. This CDR3 is 16 amino acids long. With V trimmed by 5 bases and J by 2 bases, 11 bases remained unmatched. Germline-derived CDR1 and CDR2 are SGHNT and YYREEE (reference sequence). The CDR3 DNA follows: TGTGCCAGCAGAACCGCCGGGACAGGAGTTCAAGAGACCCAGTACTTC. Its translation is CASRTAGTGVQETQYF.

V is TRBV13 and J is TRBJ2-5; 9 nucleotides align to TRBD1. Germline V gives CDR1 PRHDT, CDR2 FYEKMQ (reference sequence). The CDR3 is made up of 16 amino acids. J was trimmed by 5 bases and V by 5 bases; bases with no gene match: 12. In nucleotides, the CDR3 is TGTGCCAGCAGCCGACGGGCAGGGACAGGGTCGGAGACCCAGTACTTC. Protein sequence: CASSRRAGTGSETQYF.

The table lists this clonotype with a count of one. The chain recombines TRBV4-3 with TRBJ2-1; TRBD2 matches at 8 bases. The CDR3 totals 17 residues. Germline V gene sequence: CDR1 LGHNA, CDR2 YSLEER. V lost 1 base and J lost 7; bases outside the gene matches: 12. This chain's CDR3 is CASSQAPIAGGSNEQFF. CDR3 nucleotide sequence: TGCGCCAGCAGCCAAGCCCCCATTGCGGGGGGATCTAATGAGCAGTTCTTC.

The rearrangement joins TRBV29-1 to TRBJ1-1, with D uncertain. There are 13 residues in the CDR3. V was shortened by 5 bases and J by 3 bases, with 13 bases between the two germline ends. The germline CDR1 and CDR2 sequences are SQVTM and ANQGSEA. Written as DNA, the CDR3 is TGCAGCGTTAGGGAAGTTGGGGACACTGAAGCTTTCTTT. Amino acids: CSVREVGDTEAFF. Full variable domain (rest looked up from reference TRBV29-1 and TRBJ1-1): SAVISQKPSRDICQRGTSLTIQCQVDSQVTMMFWYRQQPGQSLTLIATANQGSEATYESGFVIDKFPISRPNLTFSTLTVSNMSPEDSSIYLCSVREVGDTEAFFGQGTRLTVV.

The chain has TRBV5-1 and TRBJ2-1, with D unclear. Germline values: CDR1 SGHRS, CDR2 YFSETQ. The length of the CDR3 is 15 residues. V gave up 0 bases and J gave up 0 bases, with 7 bases separating them. The chain's CDR3 is CASSLAPGSYNEQFF. The CDR3 coding sequence is TGCGCCAGCAGCTTGGCCCCAGGCTCCTACAATGAGCAGTTCTTC.

This clonotype appeared a single time. The chain employs TRBV5-1 and TRBJ2-3, with D tentatively TRBD2 (6 bases). The length of the CDR3 is 15 residues. The germline V and J ends were trimmed by 4 bases and 3 bases, with 15 bases remaining between them. Per the germline V gene, CDR1 is SGHRS and CDR2 is YFSETQ. The CDR3, as DNA: TGCGCCAGCAGCAACGGGACTCGCGGGACAGATACGCAGTATTTT. Translated: CASSNGTRGTDTQYF.

V gene TRBV19 combines with J gene TRBJ2-1; TRBD2 aligns across 14 bases. Germline V CDR1 and CDR2: LNHDA, SQIVND (reference sequence). This CDR3 is built from 16 residues. V dropped 5 bases and J dropped 6; count of bases not matched to a gene: 6. The CDR3 sequence is CASSSWTSGRSNEQFF. In nucleotides, the CDR3 is TGTGCCAGTAGTTCATGGACTAGCGGGAGGAGCAATGAGCAGTTCTTC.

The chain employs TRBV28 and TRBJ2-6; no reliable D call. The germline V gene encodes CDR1 MDHEN and CDR2 SYDVKM. The CDR3 sequence is 20 residues long. V was clipped by 7 bases and J by 0 bases, with 25 bases between them. The CDR3 nucleotides read TGTGCCAGCATAGGTCGGCCGTATCCGCTCCAAATCTCTGGGGCCAACGTCCTGACTTTC. It yields the protein CASIGRPYPLQISGANVLTF.

The gene calls are TRBV4-3 and TRBJ2-5, with 7 bases fitting TRBD2. Unmatched junction bases numbered 0, after V lost 0 bases and J lost 5 bases. CDR1 LGHNA and CDR2 YSLEER come from the germline V gene. This CDR3 has 13 amino acids. CDR3 sequence (DNA): TGCGCCAGCAGCCAAGAGGGGGGGGAGACCCAGTACTTC. Residues: CASSQEGGETQYF.

The chain combines TRBV28 with TRBJ2-5, with D tentatively TRBD1 (6 bases). This CDR3 spans 15 amino acids. CDR1 is MDHEN and CDR2 is SYDVKM in the germline V gene. Between the trimmed V and J ends, which lost 2 bases and 1 base, there was a span of 11 bases. CDR3 region: CASSLPGAFQETQYF. DNA for the CDR3: TGTGCCAGCAGTTTACCAGGGGCATTCCAAGAGACCCAGTACTTC.

The genes are TRBV4-2 and TRBJ2-7, with 7 bases identical to TRBD1. CDR3 size: 14 residues. From germline, CDR1 is LGHNA and CDR2 YNFKEQ. Germline trimming cut 3 bases from V and 6 bases from J; bases unmatched to any gene: 8. CDR3 sequence (DNA): TGTGCCAGCAGCCACCCTGGAACAGGGGTCGAGCAGTACTTC. This codes for CASSHPGTGVEQYF.

Many counts were recorded for this clonotype. This rearrangement joins TRBV7-2 to TRBJ2-2; D remains ambiguous. The CDR3 length is 12 residues. Deletions cut 2 bases from V and 7 bases from J, with 5 bases between. Germline V lookup: CDR1 SGHTA, CDR2 FQGNSA. Here the CDR3 DNA reads TGTGCCAGCAGCTTAAGGAACGGGGAGCTGTTTTTT. Translated: CASSLRNGELFF.

The chain joins TRBV9 to TRBJ2-3, with a tentative D call TRBD2 (5 bases). Germline V gives CDR1 SGDLS, CDR2 YYNGEE. The CDR3 runs 15 residues. The ends were cut back, 2 bases at V and 7 bases at J, with 17 bases in the middle. CDR3 sequence reads: CASSVQDSRLNTQYF. The CDR3 nucleotides are TGTGCCAGCAGCGTTCAGGACTCGAGACTGAATACGCAGTATTTT.

The chain uses TRBV2 and TRBJ1-1, with D unclear. V shed 4 bases and J shed 2 bases, with 5 bases lying between them. The germline CDR1 and CDR2 sequences are SNHLY and FYNNEI. The CDR3 loop spans 12 amino acids. The CDR3 DNA is TGTGCCAGCAGTGTCGCCAACACTGAAGCTTTCTTT. Protein product: CASSVANTEAFF.

The rearrangement uses TRBV2 and TRBJ2-2; the match to TRBD1 covers 8 bases. This CDR3 is 15 amino acids long. J was trimmed by 7 bases and V by 10 bases; bases with no gene match: 14. Germline CDR1 SNHLY, CDR2 FYNNEI. As DNA, the CDR3 is TGTGCCACCCGCGCAGGGGGCAAAAGGGACGGGGAGCTGTTTTTT. This sequence encodes CATRAGGKRDGELFF.

The J gene is TRBJ2-7, the V gene TRBV28; D call uncertain. Trimming pared 7 bases from V and 0 bases from J, leaving 4 bases between. The CDR3 is made up of 11 amino acids. The germline CDR1 and CDR2 sequences are MDHEN and SYDVKM. The CDR3 is CASKSSYEQYF. In nucleotides, the CDR3 is TGTGCCAGCAAGAGCTCCTACGAGCAGTACTTC.

The CDR3 nucleotides are TGTGCCAGCAGTTTAACTTACACCTATACGCAGTATTTT. It codes for CASSLTYTYTQYF. The chain has TRBV27 and TRBJ2-3; D uncertain. Germline-derived CDR1 and CDR2 are MNHEY and SMNVEV (reference sequence). Trimming took 2 bases from V and 7 from J, leaving 10 bases between them. The CDR3 covers 13 residues.